This T cell receptor beta chain was documented in a study of identical twins. Study-level results: Partial confounding of zero-insertion analyses by invariant MAIT and iNKT cells was possible. The degree of excess twin sharing was weaker in beta out-of-frame sequences.

V was shortened by 3 bases and J by 4 bases, with 11 bases between the two germline ends. Germline CDR1 SGDLS, CDR2 YYNGEE. The CDR3 loop spans 14 amino acids. Healthy Caucasians alone served as donors. MiXCR, applied by TCRdb to the 5' RACE reads, yields one record per CDR3 protein. The sample comprises a few hundred thousand distinct CDR3 sequences, about 9% of which are singletons, and around 8.6% rests with the top ten. Concerning this clonotype itself: Its antigen remains unidentified.

The rearrangement links TRBV9 to TRBJ2-1, with D possibly TRBD2 on 5 matching bases. This TCR was sampled from a woman in her 50s in good health. The sample taken for sequencing was naive T cells sorted from blood. In nucleotides, the CDR3 is TGTGCCAGCAGCGGCAGCCGGGATTACAATGAGCAGTTCTTC. It codes for CASSGSRDYNEQFF.